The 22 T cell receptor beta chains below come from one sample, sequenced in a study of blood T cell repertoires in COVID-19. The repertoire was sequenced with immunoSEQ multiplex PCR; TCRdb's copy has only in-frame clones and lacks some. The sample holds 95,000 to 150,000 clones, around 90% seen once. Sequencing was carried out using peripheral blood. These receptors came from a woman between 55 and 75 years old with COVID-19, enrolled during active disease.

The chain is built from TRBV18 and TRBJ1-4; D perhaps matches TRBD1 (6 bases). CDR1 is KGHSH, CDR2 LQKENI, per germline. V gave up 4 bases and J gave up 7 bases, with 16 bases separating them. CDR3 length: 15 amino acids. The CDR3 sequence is CASSLQQGFGEKLFF. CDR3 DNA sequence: TGTGCCAGCTCACTACAACAGGGATTCGGTGAAAAACTGTTTTTT.

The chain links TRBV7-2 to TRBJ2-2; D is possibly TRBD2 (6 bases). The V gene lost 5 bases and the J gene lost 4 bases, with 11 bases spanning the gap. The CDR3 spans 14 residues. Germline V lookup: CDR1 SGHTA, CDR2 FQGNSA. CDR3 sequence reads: CASSPLGGTGELFF. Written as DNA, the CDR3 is TGTGCCAGCAGCCCGTTGGGAGGCACCGGGGAGCTGTTTTTT. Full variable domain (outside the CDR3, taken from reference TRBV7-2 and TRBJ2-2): GAGVSQSPSNKVTEKGKDVELRCDPISGHTALYWYRQSLGQGLEFLIYFQGNSAPDKSGLPSDRFSAERTGGSVSTLTIQRTQQEDSAVYLCASSPLGGTGELFFGEGSRLTVL.

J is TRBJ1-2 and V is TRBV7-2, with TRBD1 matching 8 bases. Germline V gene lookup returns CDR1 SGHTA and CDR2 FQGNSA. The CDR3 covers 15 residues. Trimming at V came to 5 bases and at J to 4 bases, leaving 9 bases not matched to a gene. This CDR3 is CASSPTGGMGYGYTF. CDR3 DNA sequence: TGTGCCAGCAGCCCCACAGGGGGAATGGGCTATGGCTACACCTTC.

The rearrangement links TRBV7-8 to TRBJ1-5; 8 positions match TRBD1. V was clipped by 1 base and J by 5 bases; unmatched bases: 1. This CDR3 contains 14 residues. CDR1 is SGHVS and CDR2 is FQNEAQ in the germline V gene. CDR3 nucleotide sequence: TGTGCCAGCAGCTTAGTGACAGGGGATCAGCCCCAGCATTTT. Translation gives CASSLVTGDQPQHF.

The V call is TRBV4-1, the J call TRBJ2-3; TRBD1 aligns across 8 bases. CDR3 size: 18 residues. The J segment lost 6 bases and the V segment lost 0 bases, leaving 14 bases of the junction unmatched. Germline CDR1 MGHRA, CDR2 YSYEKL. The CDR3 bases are TGCGCCAGCAGCCAAGATCTTGTAGGACAGGGCGGTAGGGATACGCAGTATTTT. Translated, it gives CASSQDLVGQGGRDTQYF.

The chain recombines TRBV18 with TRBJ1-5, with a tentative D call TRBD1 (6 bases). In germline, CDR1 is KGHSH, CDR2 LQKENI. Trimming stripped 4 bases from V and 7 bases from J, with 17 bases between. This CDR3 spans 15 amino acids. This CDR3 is CASSLASGAQQPQHF. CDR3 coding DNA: TGTGCCAGCTCACTCGCATCAGGGGCGCAGCAGCCCCAGCATTTT.

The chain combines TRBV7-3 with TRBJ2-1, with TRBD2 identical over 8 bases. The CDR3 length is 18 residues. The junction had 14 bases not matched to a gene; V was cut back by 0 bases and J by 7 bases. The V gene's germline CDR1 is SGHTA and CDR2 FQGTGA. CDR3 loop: CASSLTGGPAGDTNEQFF. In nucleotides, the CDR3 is TGTGCCAGCAGCTTAACGGGTGGGCCAGCGGGGGACACTAATGAGCAGTTCTTC.

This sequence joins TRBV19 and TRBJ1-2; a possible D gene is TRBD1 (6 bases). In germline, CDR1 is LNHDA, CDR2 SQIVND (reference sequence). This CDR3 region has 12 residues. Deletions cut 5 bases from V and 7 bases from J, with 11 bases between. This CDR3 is CASSLQGGGYTF. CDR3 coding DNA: TGTGCCAGTAGTTTACAGGGTGGTGGCTACACCTTC.

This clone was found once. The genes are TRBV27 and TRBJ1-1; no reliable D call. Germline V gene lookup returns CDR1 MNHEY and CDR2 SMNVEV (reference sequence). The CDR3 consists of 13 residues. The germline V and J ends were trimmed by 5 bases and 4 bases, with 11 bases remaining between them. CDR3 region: CASSARLITEAFF. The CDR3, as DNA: TGTGCCAGCAGTGCCAGGCTGATCACTGAAGCTTTCTTT.

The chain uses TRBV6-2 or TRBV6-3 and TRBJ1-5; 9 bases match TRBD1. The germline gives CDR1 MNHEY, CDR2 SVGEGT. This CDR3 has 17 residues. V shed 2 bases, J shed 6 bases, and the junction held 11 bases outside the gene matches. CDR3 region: CASSYTGQGRMSQPQHF. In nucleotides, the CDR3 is TGTGCCAGCAGTTACACCGGACAGGGGCGGATGAGTCAGCCCCAGCATTTT.

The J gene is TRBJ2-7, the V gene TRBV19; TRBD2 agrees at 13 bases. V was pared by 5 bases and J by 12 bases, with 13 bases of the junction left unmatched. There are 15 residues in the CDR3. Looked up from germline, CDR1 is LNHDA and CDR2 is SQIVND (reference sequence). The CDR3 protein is CASSPGLAGTPRRYF. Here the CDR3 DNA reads TGTGCCAGTAGTCCGGGACTAGCGGGGACCCCGCGGCGGTACTTC.

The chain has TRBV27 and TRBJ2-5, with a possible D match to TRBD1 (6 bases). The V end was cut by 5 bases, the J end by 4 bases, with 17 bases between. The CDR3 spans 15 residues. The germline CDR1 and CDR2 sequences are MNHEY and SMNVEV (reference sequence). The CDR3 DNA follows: TGTGCCAGCAGTCCAATCTACAGGGTCCGAGAGACCCAGTACTTC. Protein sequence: CASSPIYRVRETQYF.

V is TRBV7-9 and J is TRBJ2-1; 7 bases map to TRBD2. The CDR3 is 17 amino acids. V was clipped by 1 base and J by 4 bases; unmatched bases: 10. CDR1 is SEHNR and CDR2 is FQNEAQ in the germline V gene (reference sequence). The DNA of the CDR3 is TGTGCCAGCAGCTTAGAAACCCTAGCGGTACCTTACAATGAGCAGTTCTTC. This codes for CASSLETLAVPYNEQFF.

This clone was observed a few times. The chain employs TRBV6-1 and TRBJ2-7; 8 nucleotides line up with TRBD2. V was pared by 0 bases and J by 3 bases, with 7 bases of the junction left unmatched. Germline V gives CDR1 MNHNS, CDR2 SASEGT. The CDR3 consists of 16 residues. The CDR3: CASSEAVGGGNYEQYF. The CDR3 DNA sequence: TGTGCCAGCAGTGAAGCGGTCGGCGGGGGGAACTACGAGCAGTACTTC.

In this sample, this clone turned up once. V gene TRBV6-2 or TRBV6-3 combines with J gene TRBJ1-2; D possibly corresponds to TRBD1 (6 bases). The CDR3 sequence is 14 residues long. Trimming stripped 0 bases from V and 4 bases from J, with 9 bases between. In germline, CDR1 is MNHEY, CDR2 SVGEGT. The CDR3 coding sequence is TGTGCCAGCAGTTACTCGGCAGGGGCCTATGGCTACACCTTC. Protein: CASSYSAGAYGYTF.

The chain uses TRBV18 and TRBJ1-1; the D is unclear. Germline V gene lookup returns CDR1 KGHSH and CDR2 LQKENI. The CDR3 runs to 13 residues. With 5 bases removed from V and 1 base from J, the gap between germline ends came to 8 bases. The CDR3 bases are TGTGCCAGCTCAAGTTCGAGGAACACTGAAGCTTTCTTT. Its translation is CASSSSRNTEAFF.

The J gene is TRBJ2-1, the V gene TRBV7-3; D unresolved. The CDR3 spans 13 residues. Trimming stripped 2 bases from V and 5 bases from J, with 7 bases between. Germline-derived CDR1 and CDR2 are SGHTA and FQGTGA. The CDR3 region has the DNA TGTGCCAGCAGCTTAGGGCTGCACAATGAGCAGTTCTTC. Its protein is CASSLGLHNEQFF.

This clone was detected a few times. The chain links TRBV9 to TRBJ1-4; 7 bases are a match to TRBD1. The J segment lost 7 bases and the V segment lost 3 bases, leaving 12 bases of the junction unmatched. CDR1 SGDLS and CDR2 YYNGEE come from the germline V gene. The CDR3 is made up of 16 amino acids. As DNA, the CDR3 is TGTGCCAGCAGCGCAGATTCCGGGACAGATGGTGAAAAACTGTTTTTT. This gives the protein CASSADSGTDGEKLFF.

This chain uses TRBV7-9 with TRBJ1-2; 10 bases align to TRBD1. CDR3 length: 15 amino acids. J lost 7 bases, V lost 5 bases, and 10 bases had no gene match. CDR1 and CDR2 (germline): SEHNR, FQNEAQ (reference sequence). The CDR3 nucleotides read TGTGCCAGCAGCCAACCGGGACAGGGGTTGGTTGGCTACACCTTC. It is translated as CASSQPGQGLVGYTF.

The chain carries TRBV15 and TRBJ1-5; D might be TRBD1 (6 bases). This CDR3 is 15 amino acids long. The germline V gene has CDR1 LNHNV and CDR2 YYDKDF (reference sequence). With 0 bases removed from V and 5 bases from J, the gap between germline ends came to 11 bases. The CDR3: CATSRDGQGHQPQHF. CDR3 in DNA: TGTGCCACCAGCAGAGATGGGCAGGGGCATCAGCCCCAGCATTTT.

In DNA, the CDR3 is TGTGCCAGCAGCGCGGGTAACACTGAAGCTTTCTTT. Residues: CASSAGNTEAFF. V is TRBV11-3 and J is TRBJ1-1; D is unclear. The CDR3 runs 12 residues. Per germline, CDR1 SGHNT and CDR2 YENEEA. The ends were cut back, 5 bases at V and 2 bases at J, with 6 bases in the middle.

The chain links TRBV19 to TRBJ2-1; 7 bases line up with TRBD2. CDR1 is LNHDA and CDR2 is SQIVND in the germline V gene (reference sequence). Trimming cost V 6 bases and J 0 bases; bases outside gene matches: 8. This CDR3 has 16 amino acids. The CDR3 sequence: CASRDSGGSSYNEQFF. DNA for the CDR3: TGTGCCAGTAGGGACTCGGGGGGTAGCTCCTACAATGAGCAGTTCTTC.